This is a list of T cell receptor beta chains from one sample in a study of T cell responses to AZD1222 COVID-19 vaccine. Here immunoSEQ multiplex PCR was the method, and the copy in TCRdb shows in-frame clones only, minus some. The data hold 100,000 or so clones, with around 94% observed a single time. The sequencing used peripheral blood, collected on day 0 of AZD1222 vaccination. The receptor source for this set is an adult in good health. Both conserved end residues are part of each CDR3. D genes are given only for firm matches. Where a row states a size, it is once, few, many or the class of an expanded clone; other rows omit it.

TRBJ1-2 | TRBV27 | - | - | CASSFGLHYGYTF | TGTGCCAGCAGTTTTGGACTGCACTATGGCTACACCTTC
TRBJ2-1 | TRBV5-1 | few | TRBD2 | CASSSGLAGHNEQFF | TGCGCCAGCAGCTCGGGACTAGCGGGTCACAATGAGCAGTTCTTC
TRBJ2-1 | TRBV6-4 | - | - | CASSEGLANDEQFF | TGTGCCAGCAGTGAAGGGCTAGCGAACGATGAGCAGTTCTTC
TRBJ2-7 | TRBV11-2 | - | - | CASSPQARLYYEQYF | TGTGCCAGCAGCCCGCAGGCACGGCTTTACTACGAGCAGTACTTC
TRBJ1-5 | TRBV19 | - | TRBD1 | CASSSGQGRAQPQHF | TGTGCCAGTAGTTCCGGACAGGGTAGGGCTCAGCCCCAGCATTTT
TRBJ1-2 | TRBV11-3 | - | - | CASSGTVPGAGYTF | TGTGCCAGCAGCGGAACGGTACCGGGTGCCGGCTACACCTTC
TRBJ2-1 | TRBV19 | - | - | CASRERYYNEQFF | TGTGCCAGTAGGGAAAGGTATTACAATGAGCAGTTCTTC
TRBJ1-1 | TRBV11-2 | - | TRBD1 | CASSLVTGQGRWAFF | TGTGCCAGCAGCTTAGTAACCGGACAGGGTCGGTGGGCTTTCTTT
TRBJ1-2 | TRBV4-3 | - | - | CASSQDETGQNYGYTF | TGCGCCAGCAGCCAAGATGAGACAGGACAAAACTATGGCTACACCTTC
TRBJ1-2 | TRBV19 | - | - | CASETRGGYGYTF | TGTGCCAGCGAGACCAGGGGAGGCTATGGCTACACCTTC
TRBJ2-5 | TRBV5-1 | few | TRBD2 | CASSSLAGGVGETQYF | TGCGCCAGCAGCTCACTAGCGGGGGGTGTAGGAGAGACCCAGTACTTC
TRBJ1-1 | TRBV2 | - | TRBD1 | CASRARQGDMNTEAFF | TGTGCCAGCAGAGCGAGACAGGGTGATATGAACACTGAAGCTTTCTTT
TRBJ1-4 | TRBV11-2 | - | TRBD1 | CASSPLDRGNNEKLFF | TGTGCCAGCAGCCCCCTGGACAGGGGGAATAATGAAAAACTGTTTTTT
TRBJ2-7 | TRBV2 | - | TRBD1 | CASSDPGTGPYEQYF | TGTGCCAGCAGTGACCCCGGGACAGGGCCCTACGAGCAGTACTTC
TRBJ1-5 | TRBV6-5 | - | - | CASSYVQGLREPQHF | TGTGCCAGCAGTTACGTCCAGGGGTTAAGAGAGCCCCAGCATTTT
TRBJ1-2 | TRBV27 | - | TRBD1 | CASRRESDRGLGYTF | TGTGCCAGCAGGCGAGAATCCGACAGGGGGCTAGGCTACACCTTC
TRBJ2-7 | TRBV10-2 | once | - | CASSDANRAPSEQYF | TGCGCCAGCAGTGACGCGAACAGGGCGCCCTCCGAGCAGTACTTC
TRBJ2-7 | TRBV4-3 | - | - | CASSQDAGDSYEQYF | TGCGCCAGCAGCCAAGACGCAGGGGACTCCTACGAGCAGTACTTC
TRBJ2-1 | TRBV27 | - | TRBD2 | CASRVLLAGAGNEQFF | TGTGCCAGCAGAGTATTGCTAGCGGGAGCTGGCAATGAGCAGTTCTTC
TRBJ1-1 | TRBV7-9 | - | - | CASSLVSDTEAFF | TGTGCCAGCAGCTTAGTCTCGGACACTGAAGCTTTCTTT
TRBJ1-2 | TRBV7-9 | - | - | CASSLVGPNYGYTF | TGTGCCAGCAGCTTAGTGGGTCCCAACTATGGCTACACCTTC
TRBJ1-3 | TRBV19 | - | - | CASRTGGTGNTIYF | TGTGCCAGTAGAACGGGGGGGACTGGAAACACCATATATTTT
TRBJ2-1 | TRBV6-5 | - | - | CASSYLNTGNEQFF | TGTGCCAGCAGTTACCTAAACACAGGAAATGAGCAGTTCTTC
TRBJ2-7 | TRBV11-2 | - | - | CASSLDFGNYEQYF | TGTGCCAGCAGCTTAGATTTCGGTAACTACGAGCAGTACTTC
TRBJ1-1 | TRBV5-5 | once | - | CASSSIPGLTNTEAFF | TGTGCCAGCAGCTCCATTCCGGGACTAACGAACACTGAAGCTTTCTTT
TRBJ1-5 | TRBV27 | - | - | CASSLRAGSNQPQHF | TGTGCCAGCAGTTTAAGGGCAGGGAGTAATCAGCCCCAGCATTTT
TRBJ1-3 | TRBV5-1 | - | - | CASSLGGTGPLGNTIYF | TGCGCCAGCAGCTTGGGAGGGACCGGACCACTCGGAAACACCATATATTTT